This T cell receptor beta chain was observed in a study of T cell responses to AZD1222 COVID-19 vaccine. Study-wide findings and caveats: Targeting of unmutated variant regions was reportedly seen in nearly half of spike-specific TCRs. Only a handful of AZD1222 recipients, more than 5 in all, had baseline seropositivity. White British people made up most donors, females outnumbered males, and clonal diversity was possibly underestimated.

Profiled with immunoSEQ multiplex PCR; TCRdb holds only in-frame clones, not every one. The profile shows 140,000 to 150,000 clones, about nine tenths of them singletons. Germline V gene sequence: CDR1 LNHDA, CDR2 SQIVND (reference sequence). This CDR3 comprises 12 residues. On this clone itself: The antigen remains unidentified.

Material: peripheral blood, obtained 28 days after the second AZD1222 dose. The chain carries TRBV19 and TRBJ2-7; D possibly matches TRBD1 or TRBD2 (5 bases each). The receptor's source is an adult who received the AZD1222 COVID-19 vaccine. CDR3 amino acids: CPRLGEGYEQYF. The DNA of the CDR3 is TGTCCCCGTTTGGGGGAAGGCTACGAGCAGTACTTC.